The 24 T cell receptor beta chains below all came from one sample that was sequenced in a study of cytomegalovirus exposure and HLA in healthy donors. PCR was performed using 60 Vbeta and 13 Jbeta primers. Profiling relied on immunoSEQ multiplex PCR, and the TCRdb table lists in-frame clones only, not all of them. This table has more than 55,000 clones, about 74% appearing once. Sequencing input: PBMCs. Receptors originate from a woman aged 60-70 years in good health and CMV-seropositive.

The chain's CDR3 is CASSAPATNEKLFF. The DNA for the CDR3 is TGTGCCAGCAGTGCTCCAGCAACTAATGAAAAACTGTTTTTT. The V call is TRBV25-1, the J call TRBJ1-4; D ambiguous. Germline CDR1 is MGHDK and CDR2 is SYGVNS. This CDR3 is 14 amino acids long. Trimming stripped 4 bases from V and 0 bases from J, with 6 bases between. The full variable domain, in which reference TRBV25-1 and TRBJ1-4 provide the parts outside the CDR3, is EADIYQTPRYLVIGTGKKITLECSQTMGHDKMYWYQQDPGMELHLIHYSYGVNSTEKGDLSSESTVSRIRTEHFPLTLESARPSHTSQYLCASSAPATNEKLFFGSGTQLSVL.

This chain uses TRBV4-1 with TRBJ1-2; 7 nucleotides agree with TRBD1. Germline V gene data show CDR1 as MGHRA and CDR2 as YSYEKL. The CDR3 sequence is 13 residues long. The trim removed 8 bases at V and 6 bases at J, leaving 9 bases unmatched. CDR3 amino acids: CASSNRGSDGYTF. In DNA form, the CDR3 reads TGCGCCAGCTCCAACAGGGGCTCCGATGGCTACACCTTC.

The chain has TRBV27 and TRBJ1-2, with 10 bases matching TRBD1. There are 15 residues in the CDR3. Germline CDR1 is MNHEY and CDR2 is SMNVEV (reference sequence). V lost 6 bases to trimming and J lost 4 bases; unmatched junction nucleotides: 8. The CDR3 region is CASRRTGTGVYGYTF. CDR3 coding DNA: TGTGCCAGCAGAAGAACCGGGACAGGGGTCTATGGCTACACCTTC.

The genes are TRBV4-2 and TRBJ2-3, with no clear D. Deletions cut 0 bases from V and 3 bases from J, with 7 bases between. The germline V gene encodes CDR1 LGHNA and CDR2 YNFKEQ. This CDR3 is built from 14 residues. The CDR3 sequence is CASSQDGPTDTQYF. The CDR3 DNA reads TGTGCCAGCAGCCAAGATGGGCCGACAGATACGCAGTATTTT.

This sequence joins TRBV28 and TRBJ1-1; 7 bases align to TRBD1. CDR1 and CDR2 (germline): MDHEN, SYDVKM. V lost 3 bases and J lost 11; bases outside the gene matches: 6. The CDR3 is made up of 12 amino acids. The CDR3 DNA reads as TGTGCCAGCAGTTTCTTGACAGGGAACGCTTTCTTT. It yields the protein CASSFLTGNAFF.

CDR3 coding DNA: TGTGCCAGCAGAAGACAGGGGGCGGGCTATGGCTACACCTTC. This sequence encodes CASRRQGAGYGYTF. The rearrangement uses TRBV2 and TRBJ1-2, with 10 bases identical to TRBD1. The V and J ends lost 6 bases and 4 bases, in that order; junction bases with no gene match: 5. The CDR3 covers 14 residues. The germline V gene encodes CDR1 SNHLY and CDR2 FYNNEI.

Worth noting for this clone: Other DNA sequences in the sample encode the same CDR3. The J gene is TRBJ2-7, the V gene TRBV6-5; 7 bases match TRBD1. V dropped 6 bases and J dropped 2; count of bases not matched to a gene: 7. Germline CDR1 is MNHEY and CDR2 is SVGAGI. This CDR3 is built from 14 residues. The CDR3 here is CASSPRDRAYEQYF. CDR3 nucleotide sequence: TGTGCCAGCAGCCCCCGGGACAGAGCCTACGAGCAGTACTTC.

The chain joins TRBV19 to TRBJ2-2; D unclear. CDR3 length: 14 residues. V lost 3 bases and J lost 3, with 8 bases in between. The germline gives CDR1 LNHDA, CDR2 SQIVND (reference sequence). The CDR3 region has the DNA TGTGCCAGTAGTATTCCCCCGTACACCGGGGAGCTGTTTTTT. Its translation: CASSIPPYTGELFF.

The chain employs TRBV5-4 and TRBJ1-2; no definite D call. This CDR3 is 14 amino acids long. Trimming removed 4 bases at V and 0 bases at J, with 10 bases between. Looked up from germline, CDR1 is SGHNT and CDR2 is YYREEE (reference sequence). CDR3 residues: CASSARVPNYGYTF. For the CDR3, the DNA is TGTGCCAGCAGCGCCCGGGTCCCTAACTATGGCTACACCTTC.

The chain uses TRBV4-1 and TRBJ2-2, with 7 bases fitting TRBD1. Germline trimming cut 3 bases from V and 3 bases from J; bases unmatched to any gene: 7. The CDR3 sequence is 16 residues long. From germline, CDR1 is MGHRA and CDR2 YSYEKL. The CDR3, as DNA: TGCGCCAGCAGCCAGCCCCAGGGGGTAGACACCGGGGAGCTGTTTTTT. Amino acids: CASSQPQGVDTGELFF.

V gene TRBV6-1 combines with J gene TRBJ1-5; no reliable D call. The V end lost 2 bases, the J end lost 6 bases, and 14 bases lay between the germline ends. CDR1 is MNHNS and CDR2 is SASEGT in the germline V gene. This CDR3 is 15 amino acids long. CDR3 protein: CASSEHGEGGQPQHF. The CDR3, as DNA: TGTGCCAGCAGTGAACATGGGGAAGGAGGTCAGCCCCAGCATTTT.

The J gene is TRBJ2-5, the V gene TRBV6-6; 11 bases are shared with TRBD2. V was pared by 6 bases and J by 4 bases, with 7 bases of the junction left unmatched. The CDR3 is 15 residues long. Germline-derived CDR1 and CDR2 are MNHNY and SVGAGI (reference sequence). The CDR3 nucleotides are TGTGCCAGCAGCCCCACTAGCGGGAGTGGAGAGACCCAGTACTTC. This translates into CASSPTSGSGETQYF.

A remark on this clone: Because it lacks the conserved phenylalanine or tryptophan at the end, this CDR3 is likely a read error. The limits of the CDR3 on the DNA are not certain, so only TCRdb's listed CDR3 is given. The V gene is TRBV23-1, the J gene TRBJ1-1; the table's D gene call, TRBD1, was not cross checked with the DNA. TRBV23-1 is reported as an ORF; its role is uncertain. The CDR3 is 8 amino acids long, termini counted. The CDR3 here is CASSQSGL.

The V and J genes are TRBV15 and TRBJ1-1; 7 nucleotides line up with TRBD1. Germline-derived CDR1 and CDR2 are LNHNV and YYDKDF (reference sequence). The CDR3 runs 18 residues. J gave up 0 bases and V 0 bases, and 10 bases lay outside the gene matches. The CDR3 nucleotides read TGTGCCACCAGCAGAGATATCGTTTTGGACAGGATGAACACTGAAGCTTTCTTT. Its protein product is CATSRDIVLDRMNTEAFF. The entire variable domain, with the rest obtained from reference TRBV15 and TRBJ1-1, is as follows: DAMVIQNPRYQVTQFGKPVTLSCSQTLNHNVMYWYQQKSSQAPKLLFHYYDKDFNNEADTPDNFQSRRPNTSFCFLDIRSPGLGDTAMYLCATSRDIVLDRMNTEAFFGQGTRLTVV.

This chain links TRBV6-5 with TRBJ2-3; 7 nucleotides align to TRBD2. This CDR3 contains 15 residues. J gave up 7 bases and V 7 bases, and 14 bases lay outside the gene matches. Germline assignment: CDR1 MNHEY and CDR2 SVGAGI. Here the CDR3 reads CASTTPGLGRNTQYF. In DNA form, the CDR3 reads TGTGCCAGCACTACCCCAGGACTAGGGCGGAATACGCAGTATTTT.

CDR3: CASSPGQFNKLNTEAFF. The CDR3, as DNA: TGCGCCAGCAGCCCCGGACAGTTTAACAAGTTGAACACTGAAGCTTTCTTT. The chain employs TRBV4-1 and TRBJ1-1, with D perhaps matching TRBD1 (6 bases). The CDR3 covers 17 residues. Germline CDR1 MGHRA, CDR2 YSYEKL. The V end lost 4 bases, the J end lost 0 bases, and 18 bases lay between the germline ends.

The gene calls are TRBV6-6 and TRBJ1-1; D uncertain. The CDR3 has 11 residues. Trimming removed 2 bases at V and 10 bases at J, with 8 bases between. The germline V gene encodes CDR1 MNHNY and CDR2 SVGAGI (reference sequence). The CDR3 sequence is CASSYTAGAFF. CDR3 DNA: TGTGCCAGCAGTTACACCGCAGGAGCTTTCTTT.

The chain carries TRBV29-1 and TRBJ1-1; no definite D call. The CDR3 totals 15 residues. CDR1 is SQVTM, CDR2 ANQGSEA, per germline. V was cut by 1 base and J by 4 bases, with 16 bases left in between. CDR3 loop: CSVEVPARLRTEAFF. CDR3 sequence (DNA): TGCAGCGTTGAAGTCCCAGCCCGACTTCGCACTGAAGCTTTCTTT.

The gene calls are TRBV18 and TRBJ1-5; TRBD1 agrees at 9 bases. Germline V gene lookup returns CDR1 KGHSH and CDR2 LQKENI. This CDR3 has 18 residues. The J segment lost 7 bases and the V segment lost 2 bases, leaving 15 bases of the junction unmatched. The CDR3 bases are TGTGCCAGCTCACCAACGTTGATTGGGACAGGGAGGGACCAGCCCCAGCATTTT. Translation: CASSPTLIGTGRDQPQHF.

This chain links TRBV2 with TRBJ1-6; no clear D gene. CDR1 is SNHLY, CDR2 FYNNEI, per germline. This CDR3 is built from 14 residues. Trimming pared 6 bases from V and 9 bases from J, leaving 15 bases between. CDR3 sequence (DNA): TGTGCCAGCAGCCCTCTGGGCGCCGGTTCACCCCTCCACTTT. It translates to CASSPLGAGSPLHF.

V is TRBV5-1 and J is TRBJ2-1; weak D call: TRBD2 (5 bases). Deletions cut 4 bases from V and 0 bases from J, with 11 bases between. CDR1 is SGHRS and CDR2 is YFSETQ in the germline V gene. CDR3 length: 15 residues. CDR3 protein: CASSAGRGSYNEQFF. DNA for the CDR3: TGCGCCAGCAGCGCGGGCCGCGGCTCCTACAATGAGCAGTTCTTC.

The chain employs TRBV5-6 and TRBJ1-1, with D hard to call. Germline values: CDR1 SGHDT, CDR2 YYEEEE. Trimming removed 1 base from V and 8 bases from J, with 6 bases in between. CDR3 length: 11 amino acids. CDR3 coding DNA: TGTGCCAGCAGCTTGACGGGGGAAGCTTTCTTT. Residues: CASSLTGEAFF.

The DNA for the CDR3 is TGTGCCAGCAGCCGAACAGGGGATCAGCCCCAGCATTTT. Amino acids: CASSRTGDQPQHF. The chain recombines TRBV5-6 with TRBJ1-5; 7 nucleotides line up with TRBD1. V shed 4 bases and J 5 bases; nucleotides not matched to a gene: 3. Looked up from germline, CDR1 is SGHDT and CDR2 is YYEEEE. CDR3 length: 13 residues.

The chain couples TRBV11-2 to TRBJ1-3; 9 bases are a match to TRBD1. CDR3 length: 14 amino acids. With V trimmed by 5 bases and J by 3 bases, 2 bases remained unmatched. Per germline, CDR1 SGHAT and CDR2 FQNNGV. The CDR3 spells CASSLDRGGNTIYF. The DNA of the CDR3 is TGTGCCAGCAGCCTGGACAGGGGTGGAAACACCATATATTTT. Variable domain in full (rest from reference TRBV11-2 and TRBJ1-3): EAGVAQSPRYKIIEKRQSVAFWCNPISGHATLYWYQQILGQGPKLLIQFQNNGVVDDSQLPKDRFSAERLKGVDSTLKIQPAKLEDSAVYLCASSLDRGGNTIYFGEGSWLTVV.